Each of the 32 T cell receptor beta chains below was sequenced from the same sample in a study of CD8+CD57+ T cells in acquired aplastic anemia. Genomic DNA provided the template from which TCR beta VDJ and CDR3 profiles were obtained. TCRdb used MiXCR to reprocess the reads, holding one entry per CDR3 protein. The sample lists some 290,000 distinct CDR3 sequences, around three fifths occurring once. The sequencing sample was made of sorted CD4+, CD8+, or CD8+CD57+ T cells (not recorded which) from PBMCs. The receptors were sampled from a human donor with severe aplastic anemia or a healthy control (not recorded which).

This clonotype was seen more than once but under ten times. The CDR3 bases are TGTGCCAGCTCACCAGGATTGGGAGGCACAGATACGCAGTATTTT. It encodes CASSPGLGGTDTQYF. This chain joins TRBV18 and TRBJ2-3; possible D gene TRBD2, 5 bases. Trimming removed 2 bases from V and 1 base from J, with 10 bases in between. The germline V gene has CDR1 KGHSH and CDR2 LQKENI. The CDR3 is made up of 15 amino acids.

This clonotype has at least ten counts. The gene calls are TRBV5-1 and TRBJ2-7, with 7 bases lining up with TRBD2. J was trimmed by 0 bases and V by 0 bases; bases with no gene match: 3. This CDR3 has 15 residues. CDR1 SGHRS and CDR2 YFSETQ come from the germline V gene. The CDR3: CASSLVGGSSYEQYF. The CDR3 bases are TGCGCCAGCAGCTTGGTGGGAGGGAGCTCCTACGAGCAGTACTTC.

The chain uses TRBV7-9 and TRBJ2-7; 7 nucleotides match TRBD1. This CDR3 spans 13 amino acids. Germline CDR1 SEHNR, CDR2 FQNEAQ (reference sequence). V gave up 5 bases and J gave up 5 bases; unmatched junction bases: 6. CDR3 nucleotides: TGTGCCAGCAGCGTTGACAGGGTTGACGAGCAGTACTTC. Translating it yields CASSVDRVDEQYF.

The chain recombines TRBV20-1 with TRBJ2-3, with TRBD2 matching 12 bases. This CDR3 is 15 amino acids long. Per the germline V gene, CDR1 is DFQATT and CDR2 is SNEGSKA (reference sequence). V shed 6 bases and J 3 bases; nucleotides not matched to a gene: 7. For the CDR3, the DNA is TGCAGTGCCCGGCGCGGACTAGCGGGAACAGATACGCAGTATTTT. Translating it yields CSARRGLAGTDTQYF.

The chain uses TRBV29-1 and TRBJ2-7, with D possibly TRBD2 on 6 matching bases. Trimming shortened V by 8 bases and J by 3 bases, and 17 bases separated the two germline ends. CDR1 is SQVTM and CDR2 is ANQGSEA in the germline V gene. The CDR3 loop spans 13 amino acids. CDR3 DNA: TGCAGCTTTTCCGGAGGGGCGAACTACGAGCAGTACTTC. It encodes CSFSGGANYEQYF.

This clonotype has just a few counts. J is TRBJ2-3 and V is TRBV2; 9 bases map to TRBD1. Germline CDR1 is SNHLY and CDR2 is FYNNEI. The CDR3 is 17 residues long. V lost 7 bases and J lost 0; bases outside the gene matches: 11. In nucleotides, the CDR3 is TGTGCCAGCAAGCGGGACAGGGCAAGCCCTAGCACAGATACGCAGTATTTT. Its translation is CASKRDRASPSTDTQYF. Full variable domain (remainder filled in from reference TRBV2 and TRBJ2-3): EPEVTQTPSHQVTQMGQEVILRCVPISNHLYFYWYRQILGQKVEFLVSFYNNEISEKSEIFDDQFSVERPDGSNFTLKIRSTKLEDSAMYFCASKRDRASPSTDTQYFGPGTRLTVL.

The gene calls are TRBV5-1 and TRBJ2-7; D gene ambiguous. Trimming cost V 1 base and J 4 bases, with 12 bases left between them. Germline CDR1 reads SGHRS; CDR2 reads YFSETQ. This CDR3 is 14 amino acids long. This chain's CDR3 is CASSLSDSPYEQYF. In DNA, the CDR3 is TGCGCCAGCAGCTTGTCAGATAGCCCATACGAGCAGTACTTC.

This clonotype was detected a few times. The V and J genes are TRBV30 and TRBJ1-2, with D possibly matching TRBD1 (5 bases). Germline assignment: CDR1 GTSNPN and CDR2 SVGIG (reference sequence). The CDR3 length is 14 residues. Trimming took off 2 bases at V and 4 bases at J, with 14 bases between the two ends. CDR3 region: CAWSRPGRFYGYTF. The CDR3, as DNA: TGTGCCTGGAGTAGACCGGGACGGTTCTATGGCTACACCTTC. The variable domain in full, completed from reference TRBV30 and TRBJ1-2, reads SQTIHQWPATLVQPVGSPLSLECTVEGTSNPNLYWYRQAAGRGLQLLFYSVGIGQISSEVPQNLSASRPQDRQFILSSKKLLLSDSGFYLCAWSRPGRFYGYTFGSGTRLTVV.

The chain carries TRBV5-4 and TRBJ2-7; 9 nucleotides align to TRBD1. Looked up from germline, CDR1 is SGHNT and CDR2 is YYREEE (reference sequence). Trimming cost V 1 base and J 4 bases; bases outside gene matches: 6. The CDR3 has 15 amino acids. This CDR3 reads CASSLMGQGPYEQYF. The CDR3 DNA follows: TGTGCCAGCAGCTTGATGGGACAGGGCCCTTACGAGCAGTACTTC.

The CDR3 nucleotides are TGCAGTGCTCCCCAGGGAGGGCCACAACATTCTTATGGCTACACCTTC. Amino acid sequence: CSAPQGGPQHSYGYTF. This chain links TRBV20-1 with TRBJ1-2; D perhaps matches TRBD1 (5 bases). The CDR3 covers 16 residues. Germline V CDR1 and CDR2: DFQATT, SNEGSKA (reference sequence). Trimming removed 5 bases at V and 5 bases at J, with 24 bases between.

J is TRBJ2-7 and V is TRBV20-1; 10 bases are a match to TRBD1. Germline V gene data show CDR1 as DFQATT and CDR2 as SNEGSKA (reference sequence). The CDR3 totals 14 residues. The junction had 1 base not matched to a gene; V was cut back by 0 bases and J by 2 bases. The CDR3 bases are TGCAGTGCTAGAGAGGGACAGGGGACCTACGAGCAGTACTTC. Protein product: CSAREGQGTYEQYF.

The J gene is TRBJ2-5, the V gene TRBV7-9; D is unclear. Germline V gives CDR1 SEHNR, CDR2 FQNEAQ (reference sequence). The CDR3 loop spans 13 amino acids. Trimming pared 8 bases from V and 7 bases from J, leaving 17 bases between. This CDR3 is CASQPRIVATQYF. CDR3 DNA: TGTGCCAGCCAACCACGGATTGTAGCGACCCAGTACTTC.

In nucleotides, the CDR3 is TGTGCCAGCAGTGAACCCACATCCTCCACTGAAGCTTTCTTT. The encoded protein is CASSEPTSSTEAFF. The chain recombines TRBV25-1 with TRBJ1-1; D is undetermined. V lost 2 bases, J lost 4 bases, and 11 bases lay in between. Looked up from germline, CDR1 is MGHDK and CDR2 is SYGVNS. The CDR3 extends over 14 amino acids.

The sample holds a few counts of this clonotype. The chain recombines TRBV7-2 with TRBJ2-7, with TRBD1 matching 7 bases. CDR1 is SGHTA and CDR2 is FQGNSA in the germline V gene. CDR3 size: 14 residues. Trimming cost V 5 bases and J 0 bases; bases outside gene matches: 4. The CDR3 DNA reads TGTGCCAGCAGCCTCCGGGACAGCTCCTACGAGCAGTACTTC. It is translated as CASSLRDSSYEQYF.

This sequence joins TRBV15 and TRBJ2-7; TRBD2 might be the D (5 bases). The V gene lost 1 base and the J gene lost 1 base, with 11 bases spanning the gap. The germline V gene encodes CDR1 LNHNV and CDR2 YYDKDF (reference sequence). This CDR3 has 15 amino acids. The CDR3 nucleotides are TGTGCCACCAGCAGAGTCAACCGGGGTTCCTACGAGCAGTACTTC. This codes for CATSRVNRGSYEQYF.

V and J are TRBV7-3 and TRBJ2-7; unclear D gene. The CDR3 contains 13 residues. Germline V gene data show CDR1 as SGHTA and CDR2 as FQGTGA. The CDR3: CASHSRVTYEQYF. As DNA, the CDR3 is TGTGCTAGTCATTCCCGGGTCACCTACGAGCAGTACTTC.

V gene TRBV2 combines with J gene TRBJ2-1; 9 bases fit TRBD1. The V gene's germline CDR1 is SNHLY and CDR2 FYNNEI. This CDR3 region has 15 residues. V shed 6 bases, J shed 9 bases, and the junction held 12 bases outside the gene matches. The DNA for the CDR3 is TGTGCCAGCAGGGAAAGTCCCGGGACAGGGACTGAGCAGTTCTTC. This encodes CASRESPGTGTEQFF.

V is TRBV9 and J is TRBJ2-5; the match to TRBD2 covers 9 bases. The CDR3 consists of 16 residues. The germline V gene encodes CDR1 SGDLS and CDR2 YYNGEE. V trimming: 0 bases; J trimming: 4 bases; junction bases outside the gene matches: 7. The CDR3 here is CASSVEGTSSGETQYF. The CDR3, as DNA: TGTGCCAGCAGCGTAGAAGGGACTAGCTCCGGAGAGACCCAGTACTTC.

The chain couples TRBV11-2 to TRBJ2-5, with D tentatively TRBD1 (5 bases). Germline V gene lookup returns CDR1 SGHAT and CDR2 FQNNGV. Deletions cut 5 bases from V and 2 bases from J, with 15 bases between. The CDR3 contains 15 residues. DNA of the CDR3: TGTGCCAGCAGCCAAGTCGCAGGGTGGCAAGAGACCCAGTACTTC. Protein: CASSQVAGWQETQYF.

The chain joins TRBV12-3 or TRBV12-4 to TRBJ2-7, with a tentative D call TRBD2 (5 bases). This CDR3 region has 13 residues. Deletions cut 10 bases from V and 7 bases from J, with 20 bases between. This CDR3 reads CAISLDGVGEQYF. DNA of the CDR3: TGTGCCATCAGCTTGGACGGGGTGGGGGAGCAGTACTTC.

This clonotype was seen ten or more times. The chain's CDR3 is CASTQGTGLYNEQFF. The CDR3 region has the DNA TGTGCCAGCACCCAGGGGACTGGGCTCTACAATGAGCAGTTCTTC. This rearrangement joins TRBV12-3 or TRBV12-4 to TRBJ2-1; the D gene could be TRBD1 or TRBD2 (6 bases each). This CDR3 region has 15 residues. Trimming left V 7 bases short and J 3 bases short, with 16 bases between.

A note on this clonotype: Being one base from a much bigger clone, this may be a read error. The V call is TRBV6-2 or TRBV6-3, the J call TRBJ2-5, with D perhaps TRBD2 (7 bases). The CDR3 sequence is 15 residues long. Germline V gene lookup returns CDR1 MNHEY and CDR2 SVGEGT. The V and J ends lost 5 bases and 1 base respectively, with 14 bases between them. The CDR3 bases are TGTGCCAGCAGTAAGTTCGCGGGGGCCCAAGAGACCCAGTACTTC. Amino acid sequence: CASSKFAGAQETQYF.

The chain is built from TRBV7-2 and TRBJ2-7; no definite D call. Germline V gives CDR1 SGHTA, CDR2 FQGNSA. V lost 0 bases and J lost 6, with 12 bases in between. This CDR3 is built from 14 residues. The CDR3 DNA follows: TGTGCCAGCAGCTTAGCACTTTTCCCTGGCGAGCAGTACTTC. Its translation is CASSLALFPGEQYF.

The V gene is TRBV25-1, the J gene TRBJ2-3; D is perhaps TRBD1 or TRBD2 (5 bases each). The germline CDR1 and CDR2 sequences are MGHDK and SYGVNS. The CDR3 consists of 13 residues. Trimming shortened V by 11 bases and J by 4 bases, and 16 bases separated the two germline ends. CDR3 sequence reads: CACTEGFADTQYF. The CDR3 region has the DNA TGTGCCTGCACTGAGGGGTTTGCAGATACGCAGTATTTT.

The gene calls are TRBV6-2 or TRBV6-3 and TRBJ2-1; D possibly corresponds to TRBD2 (5 bases). Per germline, CDR1 MNHEY and CDR2 SVGEGT. V was shortened by 1 base and J by 8 bases, with 18 bases between the two germline ends. This CDR3 has 16 residues. The CDR3 here is CASSYYGNRGSYEQFF. The DNA for the CDR3 is TGTGCCAGCAGTTACTACGGGAATCGGGGATCGTATGAGCAGTTCTTC.

Worth noting for this clonotype: A read error may produce the germline difference seen at one junction end. This chain connects TRBV5-5 to TRBJ1-2; tentative D call: TRBD1 (6 bases). The germline V gene encodes CDR1 SGHKS and CDR2 YYEKEE (reference sequence). This CDR3 region has 14 residues. The CDR3 DNA sequence: TGCGCCAGCAGCGGAAGACAGGCCTCCTATGGCTACACCTTC. Translation: CASSGRQASYGYTF.

This clonotype was picked up many times. J is TRBJ2-7 and V is TRBV7-8, with 7 bases identical to TRBD1. The CDR3 spans 14 residues. CDR1 is SGHVS and CDR2 is FQNEAQ in the germline V gene. After removal of 3 bases from V and 6 bases from J, the junction contained 8 bases not matched to a gene. Here the CDR3 reads CASSFYRGYGEQYF. The CDR3 bases are TGTGCCAGCAGCTTTTACAGGGGATACGGCGAGCAGTACTTC.

About this clonotype: This may arise from a read error, as a much more abundant clone is one base away. The rearrangement joins TRBV5-6 to TRBJ1-1; the D gene is possibly TRBD1 (5 bases). The length of the CDR3 is 13 residues. CDR1 is SGHDT and CDR2 is YYEEEE in the germline V gene. Trimming removed 1 base at V and 11 bases at J, with 15 bases between. CDR3 protein: CASSLTGGDDAFF. The DNA of the CDR3 is TGTGCCAGCAGCTTGACGGGGGGAGATGATGCTTTCTTT.

This clonotype has a handful of counts. The chain is built from TRBV5-1 and TRBJ1-1; possible D gene TRBD1, 6 bases. CDR3 length equals 14 residues. V was cut by 9 bases and J by 0 bases, with 15 bases left in between. Germline values: CDR1 SGHRS, CDR2 YFSETQ. CDR3 loop: CATKEGGMNTEAFF. In DNA form, the CDR3 reads TGCGCCACCAAAGAAGGGGGTATGAACACTGAAGCTTTCTTT.

The sample holds many counts of this clonotype. V usage is TRBV9 and J usage is TRBJ1-2, with a weak D call TRBD1 (6 bases). The CDR3 covers 13 residues. From germline, CDR1 is SGDLS and CDR2 YYNGEE. V was clipped by 4 bases and J by 8 bases, with 15 bases between them. The chain's CDR3 is CASSLTGFWGYTF. CDR3 nucleotide sequence: TGTGCCAGCAGCTTAACAGGGTTTTGGGGCTACACCTTC.

This clonotype was seen a few times. The rearrangement uses TRBV20-1 and TRBJ2-7; 9 bases are shared with TRBD1. Germline loops: CDR1 DFQATT, CDR2 SNEGSKA (reference sequence). This CDR3 comprises 12 residues. The junction had 1 base not matched to a gene; V was cut back by 3 bases and J by 4 bases. CDR3 protein: CSASGTGYEQYF. CDR3 DNA: TGCAGTGCTAGTGGGACAGGGTACGAGCAGTACTTC.

This clonotype was detected ten times or more. This chain links TRBV7-9 with TRBJ2-5; D ambiguous. The germline CDR1 and CDR2 sequences are SEHNR and FQNEAQ (reference sequence). Trimming cost V 5 bases and J 2 bases, with 12 bases left between them. This CDR3 spans 14 amino acids. In DNA form, the CDR3 reads TGTGCCAGCAGCCCTGCACATTCACAAGAGACCCAGTACTTC. Translated: CASSPAHSQETQYF.